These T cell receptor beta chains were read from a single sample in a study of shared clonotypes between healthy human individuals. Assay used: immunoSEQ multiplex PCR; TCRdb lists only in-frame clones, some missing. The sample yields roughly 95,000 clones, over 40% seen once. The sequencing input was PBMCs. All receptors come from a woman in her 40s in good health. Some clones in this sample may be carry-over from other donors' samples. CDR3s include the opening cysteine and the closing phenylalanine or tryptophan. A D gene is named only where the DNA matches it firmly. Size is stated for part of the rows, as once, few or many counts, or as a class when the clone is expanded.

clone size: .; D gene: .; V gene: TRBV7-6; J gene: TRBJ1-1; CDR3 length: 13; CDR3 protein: CASSLQAVTEAFF; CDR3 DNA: TGTGCCAGCAGCTTACAGGCAGTTACTGAAGCTTTCTTT
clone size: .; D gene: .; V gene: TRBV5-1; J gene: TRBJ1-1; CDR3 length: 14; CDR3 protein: CASSLAMGNTEAFF; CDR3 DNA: TGCGCCAGCAGCTTGGCCATGGGGAACACTGAAGCTTTCTTT
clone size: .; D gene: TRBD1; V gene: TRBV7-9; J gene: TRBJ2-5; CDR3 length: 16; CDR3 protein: CASRPGQGAGQETQYF; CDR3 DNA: TGTGCCAGCAGGCCCGGACAGGGGGCTGGTCAAGAGACCCAGTACTTC
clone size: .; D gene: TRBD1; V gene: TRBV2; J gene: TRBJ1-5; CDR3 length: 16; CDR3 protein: CASSERPGGSNQPQHF; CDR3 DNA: TGTGCCAGCAGTGAGCGTCCAGGGGGCTCGAATCAGCCCCAGCATTTT
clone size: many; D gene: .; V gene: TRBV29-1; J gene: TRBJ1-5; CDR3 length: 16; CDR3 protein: CSVNRCRSLSNQPQHF; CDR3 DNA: TGCAGCGTTAATAGGTGTAGGAGTTTGAGCAATCAGCCCCAGCATTTT
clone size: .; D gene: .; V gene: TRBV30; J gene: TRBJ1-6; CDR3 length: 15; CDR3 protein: CAWSGAVAYNSPLHF; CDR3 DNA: TGTGCCTGGAGTGGGGCGGTGGCCTATAATTCACCCCTCCACTTT
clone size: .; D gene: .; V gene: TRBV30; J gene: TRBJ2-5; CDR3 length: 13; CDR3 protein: CAWSPGAQETQYF; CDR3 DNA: TGTGCCTGGAGCCCCGGAGCGCAGGAGACCCAGTACTTC
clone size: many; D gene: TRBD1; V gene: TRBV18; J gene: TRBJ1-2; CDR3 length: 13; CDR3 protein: CASSFGTGDGYTF; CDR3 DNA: TGTGCCAGCTCCTTCGGGACAGGGGATGGCTACACCTTC
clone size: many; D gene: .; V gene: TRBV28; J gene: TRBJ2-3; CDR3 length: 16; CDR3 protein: CASSLRTDSNTDTQYF; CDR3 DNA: TGTGCCAGCAGTTTACGTACCGACTCGAACACAGATACGCAGTATTTT
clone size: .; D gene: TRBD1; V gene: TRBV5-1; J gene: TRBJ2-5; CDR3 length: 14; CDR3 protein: CASSLNAGGETQYF; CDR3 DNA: TGCGCCAGCAGCCTGAATGCAGGGGGAGAGACCCAGTACTTC
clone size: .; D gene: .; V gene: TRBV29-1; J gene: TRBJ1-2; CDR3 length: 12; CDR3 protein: CSASHRNYGYTF; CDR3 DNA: TGCAGCGCATCACACCGTAACTATGGCTACACCTTC
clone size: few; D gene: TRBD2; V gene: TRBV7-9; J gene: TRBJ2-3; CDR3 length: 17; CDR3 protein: CASSEAASGWGTDTQYF; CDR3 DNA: TGTGCCAGCAGCGAGGCGGCTAGCGGGTGGGGCACAGATACGCAGTATTTT
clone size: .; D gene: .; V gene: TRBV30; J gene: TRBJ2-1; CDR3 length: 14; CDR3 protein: CAWAPGRLYNEQFF; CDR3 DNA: TGTGCCTGGGCCCCGGGACGGCTCTACAATGAGCAGTTCTTC
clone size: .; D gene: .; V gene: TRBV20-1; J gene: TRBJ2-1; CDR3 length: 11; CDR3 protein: CSARQYNEQFF; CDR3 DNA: TGCAGTGCAAGACAGTACAATGAGCAGTTCTTC
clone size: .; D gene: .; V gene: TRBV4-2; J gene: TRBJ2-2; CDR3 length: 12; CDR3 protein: CASSGPRMELFF; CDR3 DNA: TGTGCCAGCAGCGGTCCCCGTATGGAGCTGTTTTTT
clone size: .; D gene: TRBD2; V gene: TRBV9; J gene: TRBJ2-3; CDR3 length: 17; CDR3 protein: CASSAHGTSGGADTQYF; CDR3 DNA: TGTGCCAGCAGCGCCCACGGGACTAGCGGGGGGGCAGATACGCAGTATTTT
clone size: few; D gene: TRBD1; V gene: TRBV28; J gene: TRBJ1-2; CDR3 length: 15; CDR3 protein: CASSFRTGGRYGYTF; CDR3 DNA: TGTGCCAGCAGTTTTCGGACAGGGGGCCGGTATGGCTACACCTTC
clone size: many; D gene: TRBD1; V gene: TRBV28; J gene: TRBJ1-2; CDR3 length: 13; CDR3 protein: CASNALGGRGYTF; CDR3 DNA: TGTGCCAGCAACGCCTTAGGGGGCCGGGGCTACACCTTC
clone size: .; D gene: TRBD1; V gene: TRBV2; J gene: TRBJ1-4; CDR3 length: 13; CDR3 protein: CASSQGVSEKLFF; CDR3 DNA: TGTGCCAGCAGTCAGGGGGTGTCGGAAAAACTGTTTTTT
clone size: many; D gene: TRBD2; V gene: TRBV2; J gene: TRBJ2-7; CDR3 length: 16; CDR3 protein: CASSDPGRWDSYEQYF; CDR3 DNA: TGTGCCAGCAGTGACCCCGGGAGGTGGGACTCCTACGAGCAGTACTTC
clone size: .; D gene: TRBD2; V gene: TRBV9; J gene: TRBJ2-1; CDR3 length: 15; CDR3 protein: CASSVAGGPYNEQFF; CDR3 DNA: TGTGCCAGCAGCGTAGCGGGAGGGCCCTACAATGAGCAGTTCTTC
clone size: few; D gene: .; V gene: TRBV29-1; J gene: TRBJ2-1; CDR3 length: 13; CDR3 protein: CSGGLRGYNEQFF; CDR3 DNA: TGCAGCGGTGGCCTTAGGGGGTACAATGAGCAGTTCTTC
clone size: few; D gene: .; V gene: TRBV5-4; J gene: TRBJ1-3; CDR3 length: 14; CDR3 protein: CASSLEGGTGPIYF; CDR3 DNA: TGTGCCAGCAGCTTGGAGGGGGGGACGGGTCCCATATATTTT
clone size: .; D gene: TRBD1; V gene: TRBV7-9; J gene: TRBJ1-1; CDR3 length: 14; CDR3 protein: CASSANRGDTEAFF; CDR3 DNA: TGTGCCAGCAGCGCCAACAGGGGTGACACTGAAGCTTTCTTT
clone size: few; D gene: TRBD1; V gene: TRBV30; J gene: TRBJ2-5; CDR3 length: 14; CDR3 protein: CAWSARGLWETQYF; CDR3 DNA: TGTGCCTGGAGTGCCAGGGGGCTTTGGGAGACCCAGTACTTC
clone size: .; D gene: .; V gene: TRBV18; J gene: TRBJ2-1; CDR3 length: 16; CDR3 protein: CASSPRLAGLDNEQFF; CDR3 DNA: TGTGCCAGCTCACCAAGGCTGGCGGGCCTCGACAATGAGCAGTTCTTC
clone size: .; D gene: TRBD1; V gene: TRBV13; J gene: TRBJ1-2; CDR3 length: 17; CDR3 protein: CASSLRGQGGGNYGYTF; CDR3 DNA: TGTGCCAGCAGCCTAAGGGGACAGGGTGGGGGTAACTATGGCTACACCTTC
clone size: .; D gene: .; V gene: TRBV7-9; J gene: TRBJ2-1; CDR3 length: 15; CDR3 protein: CASSLDLGSYNEQFF; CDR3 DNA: TGTGCCAGCAGCTTAGATCTTGGTAGCTACAATGAGCAGTTCTTC
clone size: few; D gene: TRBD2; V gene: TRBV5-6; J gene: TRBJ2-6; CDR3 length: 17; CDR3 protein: CASRPSGRSSGANVLTF; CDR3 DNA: TGTGCCAGCAGGCCTAGCGGGAGAAGTTCTGGGGCCAACGTCCTGACTTTC
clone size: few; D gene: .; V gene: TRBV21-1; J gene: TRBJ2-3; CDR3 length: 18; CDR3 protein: CASNRAGDGRLCTDTQYF; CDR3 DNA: TGTGCCAGCAACCGGGCCGGGGACGGGCGACTTTGCACAGATACGCAGTATTTT
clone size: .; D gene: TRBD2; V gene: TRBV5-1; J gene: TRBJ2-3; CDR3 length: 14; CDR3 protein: CASRPLAGADTQYF; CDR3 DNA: TGCGCCAGCCGCCCACTAGCGGGGGCAGATACGCAGTATTTT
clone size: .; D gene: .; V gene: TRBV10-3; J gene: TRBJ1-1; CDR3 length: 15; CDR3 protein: CASTNGGFMNTEAFF; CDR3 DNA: TGTGCCAGCACCAACGGCGGCTTCATGAACACTGAAGCTTTCTTT
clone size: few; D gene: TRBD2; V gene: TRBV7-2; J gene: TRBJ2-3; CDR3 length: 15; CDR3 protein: CASSLVAGAGDTQYF; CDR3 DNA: TGTGCCAGCAGCTTAGTAGCGGGAGCGGGAGATACGCAGTATTTT
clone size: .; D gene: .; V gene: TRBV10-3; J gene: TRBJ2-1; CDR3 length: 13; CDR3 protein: CAIGGTFYNEQFF; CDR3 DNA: TGTGCCATTGGAGGGACTTTCTACAATGAGCAGTTCTTC
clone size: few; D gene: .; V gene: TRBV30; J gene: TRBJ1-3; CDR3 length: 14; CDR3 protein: CAFYRVRGGNTIYF; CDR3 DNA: TGTGCCTTCTATAGGGTTAGAGGTGGAAACACCATATATTTT
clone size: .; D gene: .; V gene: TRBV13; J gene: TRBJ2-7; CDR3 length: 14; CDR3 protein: CASSFMGGFYEQYF; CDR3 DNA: TGTGCCAGCAGCTTCATGGGGGGCTTCTACGAGCAGTACTTC
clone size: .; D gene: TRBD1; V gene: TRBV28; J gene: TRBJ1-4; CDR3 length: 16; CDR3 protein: CASRPTGETTNEKLFF; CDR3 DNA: TGTGCCAGCAGGCCGACAGGGGAGACAACTAATGAAAAACTGTTTTTT
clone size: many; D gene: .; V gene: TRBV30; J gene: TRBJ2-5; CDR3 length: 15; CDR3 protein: CAWSVRSSWGETQYF; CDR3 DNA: TGTGCCTGGAGTGTAAGGTCCTCCTGGGGGGAGACCCAGTACTTC
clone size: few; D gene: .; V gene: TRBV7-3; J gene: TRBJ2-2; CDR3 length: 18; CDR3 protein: CASSSLATRFPNTGELFF; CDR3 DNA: TGTGCCAGCAGCTCCCTAGCGACCCGGTTCCCCAACACCGGGGAGCTGTTTTTT
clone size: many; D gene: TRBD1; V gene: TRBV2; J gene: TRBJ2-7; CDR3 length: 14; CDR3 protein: CASSDSRQGSEQYF; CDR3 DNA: TGTGCCAGCAGTGACTCCAGACAGGGCAGCGAGCAGTACTTC
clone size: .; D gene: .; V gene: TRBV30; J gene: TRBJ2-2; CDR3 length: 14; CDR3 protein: CAWSGNLGAGELFF; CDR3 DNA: TGTGCCTGGAGCGGAAACCTGGGAGCCGGGGAGCTGTTTTTT